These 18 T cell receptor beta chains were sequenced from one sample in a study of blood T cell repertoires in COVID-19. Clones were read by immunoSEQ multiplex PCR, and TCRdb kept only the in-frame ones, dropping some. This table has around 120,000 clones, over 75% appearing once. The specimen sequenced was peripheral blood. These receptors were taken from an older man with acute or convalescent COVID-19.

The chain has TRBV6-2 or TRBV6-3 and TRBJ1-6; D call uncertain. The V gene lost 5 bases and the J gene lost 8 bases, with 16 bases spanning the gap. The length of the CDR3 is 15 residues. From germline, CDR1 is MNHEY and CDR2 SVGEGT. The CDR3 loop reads CASSARRSGDSPLHF. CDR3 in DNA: TGTGCCAGCAGTGCCCGACGGAGCGGGGATTCACCCCTCCACTTT.

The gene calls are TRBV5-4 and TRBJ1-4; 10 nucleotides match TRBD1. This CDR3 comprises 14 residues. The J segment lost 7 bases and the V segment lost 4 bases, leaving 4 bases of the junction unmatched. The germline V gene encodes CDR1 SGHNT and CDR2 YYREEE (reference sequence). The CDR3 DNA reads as TGTGCCAGCAGCACGACAGGGGGCGGTGAAAAACTGTTTTTT. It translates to CASSTTGGGEKLFF. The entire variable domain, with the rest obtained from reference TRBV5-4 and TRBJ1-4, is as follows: ETGVTQSPTHLIKTRGQQVTLRCSSQSGHNTVSWYQQALGQGPQFIFQYYREEENGRGNFPPRFSGLQFPNYSSELNVNALELDDSALYLCASSTTGGGEKLFFGSGTQLSVL.

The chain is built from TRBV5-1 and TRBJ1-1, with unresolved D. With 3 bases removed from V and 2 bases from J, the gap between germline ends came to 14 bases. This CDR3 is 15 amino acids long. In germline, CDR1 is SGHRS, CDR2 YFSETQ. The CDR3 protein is CASSSLGTVNTEAFF. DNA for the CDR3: TGCGCCAGCAGCTCCCTCGGCACAGTAAACACTGAAGCTTTCTTT.

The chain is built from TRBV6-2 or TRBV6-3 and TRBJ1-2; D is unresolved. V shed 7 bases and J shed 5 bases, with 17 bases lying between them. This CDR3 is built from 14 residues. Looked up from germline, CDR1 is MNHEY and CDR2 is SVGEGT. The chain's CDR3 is CASIPSGRGYGYTF. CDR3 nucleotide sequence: TGTGCCAGCATCCCCTCGGGGAGAGGATATGGCTACACCTTC.

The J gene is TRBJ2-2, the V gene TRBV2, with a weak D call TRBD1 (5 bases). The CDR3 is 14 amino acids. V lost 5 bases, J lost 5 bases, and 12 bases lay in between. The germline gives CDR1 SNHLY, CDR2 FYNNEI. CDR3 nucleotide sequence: TGTGCCAGCAGTACAGGATCGGTGACCGGGGAGCTGTTTTTT. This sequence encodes CASSTGSVTGELFF.

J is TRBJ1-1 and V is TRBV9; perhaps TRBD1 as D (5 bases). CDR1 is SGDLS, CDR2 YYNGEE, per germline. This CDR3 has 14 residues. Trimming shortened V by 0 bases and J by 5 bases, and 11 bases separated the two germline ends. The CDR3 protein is CASSVGPGRTEAFF. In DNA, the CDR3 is TGTGCCAGCAGCGTAGGTCCAGGGAGGACTGAAGCTTTCTTT. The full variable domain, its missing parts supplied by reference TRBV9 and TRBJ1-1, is DSGVTQTPKHLITATGQRVTLRCSPRSGDLSVYWYQQSLDQGLQFLIQYYNGEERAKGNILERFSAQQFPDLHSELNLSSLELGDSALYFCASSVGPGRTEAFFGQGTRLTVV.

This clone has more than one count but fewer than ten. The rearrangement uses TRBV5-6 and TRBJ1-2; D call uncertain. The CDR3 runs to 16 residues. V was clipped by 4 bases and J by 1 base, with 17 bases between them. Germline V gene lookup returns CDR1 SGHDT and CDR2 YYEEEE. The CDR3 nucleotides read TGTGCCAGCAGCCTGCCCCGCGATCTCCGTAACTATGGCTACACCTTC. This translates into CASSLPRDLRNYGYTF.

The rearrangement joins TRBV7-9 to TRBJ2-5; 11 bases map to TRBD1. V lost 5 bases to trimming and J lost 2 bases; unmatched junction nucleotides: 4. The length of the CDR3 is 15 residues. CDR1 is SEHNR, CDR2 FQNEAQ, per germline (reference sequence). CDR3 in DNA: TGTGCCAGCAGCCCCGGGACAGGGGGTCAAGAGACCCAGTACTTC. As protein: CASSPGTGGQETQYF.

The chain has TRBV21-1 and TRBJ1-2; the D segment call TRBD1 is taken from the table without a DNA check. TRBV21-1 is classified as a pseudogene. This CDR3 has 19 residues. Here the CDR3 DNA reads TGTGCCAGCAGCAAAGCTCTATCGACAGGGGTTACCCCAAACTATGGCTACACCTTC. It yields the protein CASSKALSTGVTPNYGYTF.

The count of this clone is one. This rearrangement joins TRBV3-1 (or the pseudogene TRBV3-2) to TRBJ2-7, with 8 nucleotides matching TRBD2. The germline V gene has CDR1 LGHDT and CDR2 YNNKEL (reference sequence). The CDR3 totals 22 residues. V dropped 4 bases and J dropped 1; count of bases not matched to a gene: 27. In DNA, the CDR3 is TGTGCCAGCAGCCCCAATGGTTCCGTGGGGCTCCTCGACAGCGGGAGTTCCTACGAGCAGTACTTC. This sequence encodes CASSPNGSVGLLDSGSSYEQYF.

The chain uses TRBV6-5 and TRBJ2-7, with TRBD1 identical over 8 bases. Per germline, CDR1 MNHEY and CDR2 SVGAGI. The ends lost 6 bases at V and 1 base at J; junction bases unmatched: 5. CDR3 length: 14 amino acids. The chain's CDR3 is CASSGRDRSYEQYF. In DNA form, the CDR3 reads TGTGCCAGCAGCGGCCGGGACAGGTCCTACGAGCAGTACTTC.

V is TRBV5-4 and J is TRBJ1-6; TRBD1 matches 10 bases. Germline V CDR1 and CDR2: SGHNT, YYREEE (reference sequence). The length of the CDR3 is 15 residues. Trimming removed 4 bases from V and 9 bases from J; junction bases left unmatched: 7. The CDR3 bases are TGTGCCAGCAGCCAGGGGACAGGGGATGCTTCACCCCTCCACTTT. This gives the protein CASSQGTGDASPLHF.

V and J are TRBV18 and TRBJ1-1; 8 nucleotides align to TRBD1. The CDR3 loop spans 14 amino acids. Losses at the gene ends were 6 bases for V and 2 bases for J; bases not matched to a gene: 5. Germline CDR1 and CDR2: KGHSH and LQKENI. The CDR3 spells CASSHGQGNTEAFF. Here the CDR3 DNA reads TGTGCCAGCTCTCATGGACAGGGAAACACTGAAGCTTTCTTT.

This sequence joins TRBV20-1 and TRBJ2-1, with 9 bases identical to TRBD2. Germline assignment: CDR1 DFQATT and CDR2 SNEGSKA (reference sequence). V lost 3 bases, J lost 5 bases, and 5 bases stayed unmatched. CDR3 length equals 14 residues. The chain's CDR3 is CSASVAGENNEQFF. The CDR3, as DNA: TGCAGTGCTAGTGTAGCGGGAGAGAACAATGAGCAGTTCTTC.

The CDR3, as DNA: TGTGCCAGCAGCCACCGGGACAGGGTGACCGGGGAGCTGTTTTTT. The encoded protein is CASSHRDRVTGELFF. V is TRBV3-1 (or the pseudogene TRBV3-2) and J is TRBJ2-2; 9 bases agree with TRBD1. Germline-derived CDR1 and CDR2 are LGHDT and YNNKEL (reference sequence). The CDR3 totals 15 residues. V was pared by 3 bases and J by 5 bases, with 4 bases of the junction left unmatched.

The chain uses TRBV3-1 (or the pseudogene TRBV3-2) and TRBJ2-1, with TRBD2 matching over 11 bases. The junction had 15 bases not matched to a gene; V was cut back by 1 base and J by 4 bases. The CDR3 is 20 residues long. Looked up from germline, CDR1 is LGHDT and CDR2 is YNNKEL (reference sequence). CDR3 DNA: TGTGCCAGCAGCCAAGCGACTAGCGGGGTAATACACAGGACATACAATGAGCAGTTCTTC. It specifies CASSQATSGVIHRTYNEQFF.

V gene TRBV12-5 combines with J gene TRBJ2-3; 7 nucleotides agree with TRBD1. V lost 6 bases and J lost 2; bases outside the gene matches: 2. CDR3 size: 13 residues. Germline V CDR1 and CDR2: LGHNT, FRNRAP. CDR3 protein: CASGGQNTDTQYF. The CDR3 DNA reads TGTGCTAGTGGGGGACAGAACACAGATACGCAGTATTTT.

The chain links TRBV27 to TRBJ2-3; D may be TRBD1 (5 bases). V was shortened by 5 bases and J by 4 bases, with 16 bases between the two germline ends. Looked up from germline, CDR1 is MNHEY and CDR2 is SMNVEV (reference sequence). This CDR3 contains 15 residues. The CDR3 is CASSPFRVRADTQYF. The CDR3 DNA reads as TGTGCCAGCAGTCCATTCAGGGTTAGGGCAGATACGCAGTATTTT.